The clone carrying this T cell receptor beta chain was recorded a few times. The antigen is undetermined. This entry belongs to a study of T-cell memory formation after mild COVID-19. Study details: For the most part, TCR clusters were specific to one donor. The study's findings and limits: Clones which contracted sat mainly in CM and EM if CD4+, and in EMRA if CD8+. Contracting clones from day 15 to 85 had balanced CD4/CD8; later expanders favoured CD4+.

Barcoded TCR alpha and TCR beta cDNA libraries with UMIs came from 5'RACE using constant-segment primers. MiXCR, applied by TCRdb to the 5' RACE reads, yields one record per CDR3 protein. The repertoire consists of more than 250,000 distinct CDR3 sequences, with more than 15% occurring once and the leading ten covering 23%. This TCR was recovered from a man aged 18 to 29 who had mild COVID-19 (a few samples of this study predate the infection). Cell type and time point are not known. Sequenced sample: PBMCs or a T cell subset sorted from them (not recorded which).

CDR3 nucleotides: TGTGCCAGCAGCTTATACGGCAGGAACACCGGGGAGCTGTTTTTT. This sequence encodes CASSLYGRNTGELFF. This chain connects TRBV7-3 to TRBJ2-2; D is ambiguous. Germline V lookup: CDR1 SGHTA, CDR2 FQGTGA. This CDR3 has 15 amino acids. The V end lost 2 bases, the J end lost 1 base, and 8 bases lay between the germline ends.